Sequencing of this T cell receptor beta chain was carried out in a study of CD4 T cells in relation to SARS-CoV-2 and coronaviruses. Germline assignment: CDR1 LGHDT and CDR2 YNNKEL (reference sequence). The CDR3 is 16 residues long. V gave up 6 bases and J gave up 5 bases; unmatched junction bases: 12. Sequencing was performed with immunoSEQ multiplex PCR; in TCRdb, only in-frame clones are kept and a portion is missing. The top ten hold 9.2% of the sample, which has about 38,000 clones, 70% to 90% seen once. The source material was memory CD4+ T cells from PBMCs. This receptor was identified in an adult with COVID-19. V and J are TRBV3-1 (or the pseudogene TRBV3-2) and TRBJ2-5; 10 bases map to TRBD2. CDR3 bases: TGTGCCAGCAGATTAGCGGGGGGCCCGGATGGTGAGACCCAGTACTTC. As protein: CASRLAGGPDGETQYF.